These 8 T cell receptor beta chains came from one sample sequenced in a study of blood T cells in healthy people across ages (dated by TCRdb to 2014 to 2015). Library generation was performed with 5' RACE. The data were produced on an Illumina HiSeq 2500. A second PCR of roughly 7 to 11 cycles was performed with a sample-barcoded 5' primer and a J-beta primer mix. TCRdb reran the public reads through fastp at Q25 and MiXCR, keeping productive beta chains. Each record represents a unique CDR3 protein, reported with the most common genes and DNA among its rows. The sample table lists some 1.6 million distinct CDR3 sequences, about 35% of them with a count of one. The top ten clones comprise over 9% of the sample. Source material: blood. The receptors derive from a woman in her twenties or thirties in good health.

This sequence joins TRBV6-2 or TRBV6-3 and TRBJ1-5; unclear D gene. CDR3 length: 15 amino acids. V lost 0 bases and J 4 bases, leaving 10 bases between the germline ends. Per germline, CDR1 MNHEY and CDR2 SVGEGT. The CDR3 loop is CASSYSERVNQPQHF. In DNA form, the CDR3 reads TGTGCCAGCAGTTACTCGGAAAGGGTGAATCAGCCCCAGCATTTT.

The chain recombines TRBV7-8 with TRBJ2-1, with a weak D call TRBD2 (5 bases). The CDR3 extends over 17 amino acids. Trimming left V 0 bases short and J 0 bases short, with 12 bases between. Germline V CDR1 and CDR2: SGHVS, FQNEAQ. This CDR3 reads CASSLAPVGSSYNEQFF. The CDR3 DNA reads TGTGCCAGCAGCTTAGCGCCCGTAGGGAGCTCCTACAATGAGCAGTTCTTC.

This clonotype was seen many times. This chain links TRBV6-5 with TRBJ2-1; D uncertain. The V end lost 11 bases, the J end lost 6 bases, and 14 bases lay between the germline ends. This CDR3 spans 12 amino acids. Per the germline V gene, CDR1 is MNHEY and CDR2 is SVGAGI. The chain's CDR3 is CASNGPLNEQFF. The CDR3 region has the DNA TGTGCCTCCAATGGCCCTCTCAATGAGCAGTTCTTC.

The chain joins TRBV18 to TRBJ2-7; D is possibly TRBD2 (6 bases). The V gene's germline CDR1 is KGHSH and CDR2 LQKENI. The CDR3 has 15 amino acids. With 3 bases removed from V and 2 bases from J, the gap between germline ends came to 14 bases. CDR3 amino acids: CASSPLAGRTYEQYF. The CDR3, as DNA: TGTGCCAGCTCACCCCTGGCGGGACGTACCTACGAGCAGTACTTC.

This clonotype has only a few counts. One end of the junction does not line up with germline, which may come from a read error. V and J are TRBV4-2 and TRBJ1-5; 11 bases are a match to TRBD1. CDR1 LGHNA and CDR2 YNFKEQ come from the germline V gene. This CDR3 has 17 residues. The DNA for the CDR3 is TGTGCCAACAGCCAAGAAGGGACAGGGGGGGACTATCAGCCCCAGCATTTT. Protein product: CANSQEGTGGDYQPQHF.

The V gene is TRBV7-9, the J gene TRBJ1-1, with D possibly being TRBD1 (5 bases). The germline gives CDR1 SEHNR, CDR2 FQNEAQ (reference sequence). With 5 bases removed from V and 8 bases from J, the gap between germline ends came to 12 bases. The CDR3 loop spans 12 amino acids. Here the CDR3 DNA reads TGTGCCAGCAGCCCCCTTGGGGGAGAAGCTTTCTTT. Translating gives CASSPLGGEAFF.

This clonotype was observed a few times. The chain recombines TRBV20-1 with TRBJ2-1; tentative D call: TRBD2 (5 bases). V lost 0 bases and J lost 6, with 18 bases in between. The CDR3 contains 16 residues. The germline gives CDR1 DFQATT, CDR2 SNEGSKA (reference sequence). The CDR3 loop is CSARDIKLGRSNEQFF. The DNA for the CDR3 is TGCAGTGCTAGAGATATAAAACTAGGTAGATCCAATGAGCAGTTCTTC.

A few counts support this clonotype. This sequence joins TRBV4-2 and TRBJ2-1, with D perhaps TRBD1 or TRBD2 (5 bases each). The CDR3 is made up of 15 amino acids. Germline V CDR1 and CDR2: LGHNA, YNFKEQ. Trimming shortened V by 2 bases and J by 8 bases, and 16 bases separated the two germline ends. CDR3 residues: CASSQTLYGADEQFF. The CDR3, as DNA: TGTGCCAGCAGCCAAACCCTGTACGGGGCTGATGAGCAGTTCTTC.